The following is a T cell receptor beta chain sequence with its context. The junction departs from germline at one end; a sequencing error may be responsible. The sample belongs to a study of T cell changes during pregnancy in multiple sclerosis. Libraries were prepared by immunoSEQ multiplex PCR; TCRdb keeps only in-frame clonotypes and omits some of them. The repertoire consists of about 130,000 clones, with 96% occurring once and the leading ten covering roughly 0.45%. The source was peripheral blood, collected after pregnancy. This TCR came from a female donor with multiple sclerosis, enrolled in a pregnancy study.

CDR3 nucleotides: TGTGCCACCAGTCTGGGACAGGGGAACACTGAAGCTTTCTTT. It codes for CATSLGQGNTEAFF. The chain carries TRBV6-6 and TRBJ1-1; 9 bases line up with TRBD1. The germline gives CDR1 MNHNY, CDR2 SVGAGI (reference sequence). This CDR3 comprises 14 residues.